One sample yielded the 23 T cell receptor delta chains listed below, sequenced in a study of gamma-delta chains in newborns, infants, children. TCRdb redid the clone calls on the reads with CATT. The sample has roughly 5,000 delta-chain clones; roughly 2.7% are singletons. Sequenced: blood. These receptors were taken from a child who was a newborn, infant or young child, either healthy, febrile or measles-vaccinated (not recorded which).

This sequence joins TRDV2 and TRDJ3; 7 bases map to TRDD3. V gave up 0 bases and J gave up 0 bases; unmatched junction bases: 4. The germline V gene encodes CDR1 GEAIGNYY and CDR2 EKD. The CDR3 length is 18 residues. The CDR3, as DNA: TGTGCCTGTGACACCCTGGGGGCCCTCTCCTGGGACACCCGACAGATGTTTTTC. Translation gives CACDTLGALSWDTRQMFF.

This clone turned up a few times. The chain joins TRDV2 to TRDJ3; 10 bases fit TRDD3. The CDR3 covers 18 residues. The J segment lost 2 bases and the V segment lost 1 base, leaving 4 bases of the junction unmatched. CDR1 is GEAIGNYY and CDR2 is EKD in the germline V gene. The CDR3 protein is CACDTGGYKTWDTRQMFF. CDR3 DNA: TGTGCCTGTGACACTGGGGGATACAAGACCTGGGACACCCGACAGATGTTTTTC.

The chain joins TRDV2 to TRDJ3, with TRDD3 matching 13 bases. TCRdb lists no J gene, so it was determined here by aligning the DNA to germline. This CDR3 region has 20 residues. Trimming removed 2 bases from V and 4 bases from J; junction bases left unmatched: 10. Germline CDR1 and CDR2: GEAIGNYY and EKD. The CDR3 sequence: CACDKVLGDTRGWDTRQMFF. CDR3 nucleotide sequence: TGTGCCTGTGACAAAGTACTGGGGGATACGCGTGGATGGGACACCCGACAGATGTTTTTC.

The V and J genes are TRDV2 and TRDJ3, with 9 bases lining up with TRDD3. TCRdb carries no J gene annotation; the J gene was assigned here by matching the DNA with germline. In germline, CDR1 is GEAIGNYY, CDR2 EKD. The V and J ends lost 2 bases and 0 bases, in that order; junction bases with no gene match: 7. CDR3 length: 19 residues. This CDR3 reads CACDILGDPSSWDTRQMFF. In DNA, the CDR3 is TGTGCCTGTGACATACTGGGGGACCCCAGCTCCTGGGACACCCGACAGATGTTTTTC.

This clone is categorized as medium-sized. A far larger clone is one base from this, pointing to a likely read error. V gene TRDV2 combines with J gene TRDJ1; 8 bases map to TRDD3. This CDR3 comprises 14 residues. The germline V gene encodes CDR1 GEAIGNYY and CDR2 EKD. The CDR3 coding sequence is TGTGCCCGTGACGTACTGGGGGACACCGATAAACTCATCTTT. Protein: CARDVLGDTDKLIF.

The rearrangement joins TRDV2 to TRDJ3, with a tentative D call TRDD3 (6 bases). V gave up 0 bases and J gave up 0 bases, with 14 bases separating them. Per the germline V gene, CDR1 is GEAIGNYY and CDR2 is EKD. CDR3 length: 19 amino acids. The CDR3 loop is CACDTAHGGRSWDTRQMFF. DNA of the CDR3: TGTGCCTGTGACACCGCCCATGGGGGCCGCTCCTGGGACACCCGACAGATGTTTTTC.

This chain connects TRDV2 to TRDJ1, with 13 nucleotides matching TRDD3. CDR1 is GEAIGNYY and CDR2 is EKD in the germline V gene. The CDR3 has 15 amino acids. Trimming at V came to 5 bases and at J to 2 bases, leaving 4 bases not matched to a gene. CDR3 in amino acids: CACGILGDTTDKLIF. For the CDR3, the DNA is TGTGCCTGTGGCATACTGGGGGATACGACCGATAAACTCATCTTT.

Concerning this clone itself: This is likely an artifact of a read error, given a far larger clone one base away. Here the CDR3 DNA reads TGTGCCTGTGACACCTGGGTGACAGCACAACTCTTCTTT. This gives the protein CACDTWVTAQLFF. V gene TRDV2 combines with J gene TRDJ2; D unclear. Per the germline V gene, CDR1 is GEAIGNYY and CDR2 is EKD. This CDR3 has 13 amino acids. The V and J ends lost 0 bases and 3 bases respectively, with 4 bases between them.

This clone counts as medium-sized. This chain joins TRDV2 and TRDJ3, with 7 bases identical to TRDD3. CDR1 and CDR2 (germline): GEAIGNYY, EKD. This CDR3 comprises 19 residues. V shed 2 bases and J 0 bases; nucleotides not matched to a gene: 9. The CDR3: CACDKLGVTSSWDTRQMFF. In DNA form, the CDR3 reads TGTGCCTGTGACAAGCTGGGGGTCACCAGCTCCTGGGACACCCGACAGATGTTTTTC.

This clone was found a few times. The chain employs TRDV2 and TRDJ1; TRDD3 matches 11 bases. CDR1 and CDR2 (germline): GEAIGNYY, EKD. Trimming at V came to 1 base and at J to 2 bases, leaving 8 bases not matched to a gene. There are 17 residues in the CDR3. This chain's CDR3 is CACDTGGYAKGTDKLIF. The CDR3 coding sequence is TGTGCCTGTGACACTGGGGGATACGCGAAGGGGACCGATAAACTCATCTTT.

This clone occurred a few times. The J gene is TRDJ1, the V gene TRDV2, with 7 nucleotides matching TRDD3. The CDR3 loop spans 19 amino acids. V was clipped by 3 bases and J by 0 bases; unmatched bases: 18. Germline CDR1 GEAIGNYY, CDR2 EKD. This CDR3 is CACDPLGVGDRPDTDKLIF. CDR3 bases: TGTGCCTGTGACCCCCTAGGAGTGGGGGACCGGCCCGACACCGATAAACTCATCTTT.

V is TRDV2 and J is TRDJ1; perhaps TRDD2 as D (9 bases). The CDR3 consists of 25 residues. The ends were cut back, 3 bases at V and 0 bases at J, with 43 bases in the middle. In germline, CDR1 is GEAIGNYY, CDR2 EKD. The CDR3 bases are TGTGCCTGTGACGCGTCCCCCTCCTTCCTACTGACGTACTGGGGGCCACGGGTTTACACCGATAAACTCATCTTT. It translates to CACDASPSFLLTYWGPRVYTDKLIF.

This clone was counted only a few times. The rearrangement joins TRDV2 to TRDJ3; 8 bases fit TRDD3. V shed 0 bases and J 1 base; nucleotides not matched to a gene: 7. The CDR3 totals 19 residues. Germline V lookup: CDR1 GEAIGNYY, CDR2 EKD. The CDR3 sequence: CACDTVYWGVSWDTRQMFF. The CDR3, as DNA: TGTGCCTGTGACACCGTCTACTGGGGGGTATCCTGGGACACCCGACAGATGTTTTTC.

Details on this clone: The sample carries other DNA sequences with the same CDR3. The rearrangement joins TRDV2 to TRDJ3; 12 bases align to TRDD3. The junction had 2 bases not matched to a gene; V was cut back by 0 bases and J by 0 bases. The CDR3 spans 19 residues. CDR1 is GEAIGNYY and CDR2 is EKD in the germline V gene. CDR3: CACDTAGGYASWDTRQMFF. CDR3 nucleotide sequence: TGTGCCTGTGACACCGCTGGGGGATACGCCTCCTGGGACACCCGACAGATGTTTTTC.

Details on this clone: At one end the junction does not follow the germline gene, possibly because of a read error. The V gene is TRDV2, the J gene TRDJ2, with D perhaps matching TRDD3 (6 bases). Germline-derived CDR1 and CDR2 are GEAIGNYY and EKD. The CDR3 is 14 residues long. The CDR3 sequence is CACGTLGLTAQLFF. Here the CDR3 DNA reads TGTGCCTGTGGCACCCTGGGGTTGACAGCACAACTCTTCTTT.

This clone was picked up a small number of times. This CDR3 is also generated by other DNA sequences in the sample. The chain couples TRDV2 to TRDJ3; weak D call: TRDD3 (5 bases). Between the trimmed V and J ends, which lost 0 bases and 0 bases, there was a span of 8 bases. The CDR3 has 17 residues. From germline, CDR1 is GEAIGNYY and CDR2 EKD. DNA for the CDR3: TGTGCCTGTGACACCACTGGAAGCTCCTGGGACACCCGACAGATGTTTTTC. Translating it yields CACDTTGSSWDTRQMFF.

This clone was seen a handful of times. This may be a read error, as it is one base from a much larger clone. This specimen includes other DNA sequences encoding the same CDR3. The chain has TRDV2 and TRDJ2; tentatively, D is TRDD3 (6 bases). Per the germline V gene, CDR1 is GEAIGNYY and CDR2 is EKD. This CDR3 has 18 residues. Trimming removed 1 base at V and 2 bases at J, with 19 bases between. Here the CDR3 reads CACDTVGGFSSLTAQLFF. The CDR3 region has the DNA TGTGCCTGTGACACGGTGGGGGGCTTCTCTTCCTTGACAGCACAACTCTTCTTT.

This clone is judged medium-sized. The rearrangement links TRDV2 to TRDJ2; 13 bases match TRDD3. This CDR3 is 16 amino acids long. V trimming: 2 bases; J trimming: 6 bases; junction bases outside the gene matches: 5. Germline V gene data show CDR1 as GEAIGNYY and CDR2 as EKD. The CDR3 spells CACDSVTGGYAAQLFF. DNA of the CDR3: TGTGCCTGTGACAGTGTTACTGGGGGATACGCAGCACAACTCTTCTTT.

Worth noting for this clone: A single base is all that separates this from a far larger clone, so a read error is likely. The V gene is TRDV2, the J gene TRDJ3, with D perhaps TRDD3 (6 bases). Germline V CDR1 and CDR2: GEAIGNYY, EKD. The CDR3 contains 19 residues. The CDR3 region has the DNA TGTGCCTGTGACACCGCCGGGGGACCGAGCTCCTGGGACGCCCGACAGATGTTTTTC. It translates to CACDTAGGPSSWDARQMFF.

By sample fraction, this clone is medium-sized (0.01 to 0.1%). The sample carries other DNA sequences with the same CDR3. The genes are TRDV2 and TRDJ3, with 8 bases identical to TRDD3. V dropped 0 bases and J dropped 0; count of bases not matched to a gene: 3. The CDR3 length is 18 residues. The germline gives CDR1 GEAIGNYY, CDR2 EKD. DNA of the CDR3: TGTGCCTGTGACACCGGGGGATATAGCTCCTGGGACACCCGACAGATGTTTTTC. Amino acids: CACDTGGYSSWDTRQMFF.

Remarks on this clone: Other DNA sequences within the sample encode an identical CDR3. The CDR3 DNA follows: TGTGCCTGTGACACTATGGCTGGGGGATACGAGACCGATAAACTCATCTTT. Its translation is CACDTMAGGYETDKLIF. The chain combines TRDV2 with TRDJ1; TRDD3 matches 12 bases. V was pared by 1 base and J by 2 bases, with 7 bases of the junction left unmatched. CDR3 length: 17 amino acids. CDR1 and CDR2 from the germline V gene are GEAIGNYY and EKD.

This clone was seen a handful of times. With a far larger clone one base away, a read error is the likely cause. The same CDR3 arises from other DNA sequences in this sample as well. This chain uses TRDV2 with TRDJ3; TRDD3 matches at 10 bases. The germline CDR1 and CDR2 sequences are GEAIGNYY and EKD. The CDR3 is 18 residues long. V trimming: 1 base; J trimming: 1 base; junction bases outside the gene matches: 3. CDR3 region: CACDTGGYRSWDTRQMFF. The CDR3 nucleotides read TGTGCCTGTGACACTGGGGGATACAGATCCTGGGACACCCGACAGATGTTTTTC.

This clone was counted only a few times. This chain links TRDV2 with TRDJ3; 7 bases match TRDD3. Germline V lookup: CDR1 GEAIGNYY, CDR2 EKD. The V segment lost 3 bases and the J segment 0 bases; nucleotides outside the gene matches: 10. CDR3 length: 19 amino acids. This CDR3 is CACDGVLGMASWDTRQMFF. In DNA form, the CDR3 reads TGTGCCTGTGACGGGGTACTGGGGATGGCCTCCTGGGACACCCGACAGATGTTTTTC.